Below, one T cell receptor beta chain is given with its context. This entry belongs to a study of OX40 agonist ivuxolimab in advanced cancers. Blood draws occurred at baseline, cycle 4 day 1, and cycle 7 day 1. The data were produced by immunoSEQ multiplex PCR, yet TCRdb's version contains in-frame clones alone and is incomplete. The sample consists of 45,000 to 55,000 clones, 88% of them appearing once. Germline assignment: CDR1 MDHEN and CDR2 SYDVKM. V shed 7 bases and J shed 0 bases, with 10 bases lying between them. CDR3 length: 14 amino acids. The chain links TRBV28 to TRBJ1-3, with D perhaps matching TRBD1 (6 bases). This receptor was taken from an adult with an advanced solid tumor such as melanoma, head and neck, liver or kidney cancer. The sequencing here drew on CD4+ or CD8+ T cells sorted from blood, taken in a trial of the OX40 agonist ivuxolimab. In DNA, the CDR3 is TGTGCCAGCACTACAGGGAGCTCTGGAAACACCATATATTTT. This sequence encodes CASTTGSSGNTIYF. The full variable domain, in which reference TRBV28 and TRBJ1-3 provide the parts outside the CDR3, is DVKVTQSSRYLVKRTGEKVFLECVQDMDHENMFWYRQDPGLGLRLIYFSYDVKMKEKGDIPEGYSVSREKKERFSLILESASTNQTSMYLCASTTGSSGNTIYFGEGSWLTVV.